Reported below is one T cell receptor beta chain. This clonotype was seen many times. There is no known antigen for this receptor. The input lacks base qualities; no much larger clone sits a single base away. This sample was taken from a study of T cells after yellow fever vaccination (dated by TCRdb to the late 2010s). For context, the study as a whole: The SMART-Seq v4 Ultra Low Input RNA kit was used to prepare libraries from fractions with low cell numbers. Two healthy male donors, one aged 18 to 30 and one aged 30 to 40 years, were included in the cohort. Blood samples were taken at several timepoints before and after primary and secondary immunization, and bulk PBMC replicates and cell subsets were isolated. To follow T-cell clones before and after primary and booster YFV17D yellow fever vaccination, bulk TCR alpha and beta repertoires were sequenced over time. Results the study describes overall, beyond this receptor: Most clones expanded after primary vaccination were re-detected after the booster (almost 98% of CD4 and roughly 87% of CD8), suggesting broad memory maintenance. Because the study included only a couple of donors, the extent to which the findings can be generalized is limited. The secondary T-cell response was weaker than the primary response but faster, peaking on day 5 instead of day 15. A small share of clonotypes occurred in both CD4 and CD8 compartments, likely arising from convergent recombination. FACS-sorted repertoires could contain abundant contaminating clonotypes from the bulk population, so computational filtering was required.

The sample's treatment or condition label is to be understood as: live attenuated yellow fever vaccine strain. A standard Ficoll-Paque protocol was used to isolate PBMCs from peripheral blood. CD4 and CD8 T-cell fractions were isolated with Dynabeads CD4 and CD8 positive selection kits. TriZol was used to extract RNA from bulk PBMCs, from CD4 and CD8 fractions, and from dextramer-positive and dextramer-negative fractions. The instrument was an Illumina NovaSeq 6000. Synthesis of TCR cDNA relied on 5'RACE template switching, a step that introduced a universal primer site along with unique molecular identifiers. Priming for cDNA synthesis came from both the TCR alpha and TCR beta constant segments. Library amplification used two PCR steps, and the second PCR step added sample barcodes and sequencing adapters. Sequencing of libraries was done on Illumina HiSeq 2500 (2x100 bp) or NovaSeq (2x150 bp). In the original analysis: Reads were demultiplexed and collapsed into UMI consensus sequences with MIGEC, and V(D)J alignment was performed with MiXCR. Clonotypes responding to the vaccine were identified with edgeR on replicate PBMC samples, with the criteria of FDR below 0.01 and a log2 fold change above 5 up to day 15. CD4 or CD8 identity was assigned to each bulk clonotype according to whether the clonotype was present at higher abundance in the sequenced CD4 repertoire or the sequenced CD8 repertoire. TCRdb's own reprocessing of the public reads used fastp at Q25 and MiXCR and kept productive beta chains. Merged by CDR3 protein, the rows form single entries marked with the most common genes and DNA. These V and J calls derive from TCRdb rather than the authors' analysis. The sample contains around 340,000 distinct CDR3 sequences, around an eighth of them found a single time. Approximately 3.3% of the sample lies in the top ten.

The germline V gene (reference sequence) sets CDR1 to SEHNR and CDR2 to FQNEAQ. The CDR3 holds 15 amino acids from the cysteine to the phenylalanine. The entry retains the CDR3 DNA only, 45 bases that are in frame from base 1. Trimmed from V: 0 bases; trimmed from J: 16 bases; junction bases lacking a gene match: 14. The chain uses TRBV7-9 and TRBJ2-1, and 8 bases in between align with TRBD1. The sample was CD4+ T cells sorted from PBMCs, taken 15 days after the yellow fever booster vaccination. This TCR came from a man aged 18 to 35 who received the YFV17D yellow fever vaccine. For the CDR3, the sequence is CASSLAAGTGPYVFF. DNA sequence: TGTGCCAGCAGCTTAGCGGCCGGGACAGGCCCCTATGTCTTCTTC.